This T cell receptor (beta chain) was captured in a study of cytomegalovirus exposure and HLA in healthy donors. Study-wide results and limits: The study designated fewer than 200 TCR beta chains cytomegalovirus-associated.

The assay was immunoSEQ multiplex PCR, and TCRdb's table has in-frame clones only and misses some. The sample carries around 150,000 clones, roughly 84% recorded once. Details on this clone: What it binds is unknown.

The CDR3 has 12 amino acids. The ends were cut back, 10 bases at V and 5 bases at J, with 15 bases in the middle. The germline V gene encodes CDR1 ENHRY and CDR2 SYGVKD. The chain couples TRBV10-3 to TRBJ2-7, with a weak D call TRBD2 (5 bases). Material for sequencing was PBMCs. The receptor was derived from a man aged 30 to 39 in good health and CMV-seropositive. CDR3 nucleotides: TGTGCCACCACCCCCGGGGAGCACGAGCAGTACTTC. It is translated as CATTPGEHEQYF.